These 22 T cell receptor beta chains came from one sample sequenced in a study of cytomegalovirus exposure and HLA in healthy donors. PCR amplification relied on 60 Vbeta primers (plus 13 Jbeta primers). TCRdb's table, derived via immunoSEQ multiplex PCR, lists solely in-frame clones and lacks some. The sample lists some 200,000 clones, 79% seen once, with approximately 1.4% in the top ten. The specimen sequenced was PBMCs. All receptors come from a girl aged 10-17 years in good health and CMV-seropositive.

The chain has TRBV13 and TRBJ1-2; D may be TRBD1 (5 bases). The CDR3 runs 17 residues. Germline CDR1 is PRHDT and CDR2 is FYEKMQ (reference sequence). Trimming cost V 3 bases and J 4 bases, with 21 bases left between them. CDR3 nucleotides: TGTGCCAGCAGCTTGCCCGACTTAGGGGAGGGCGGCTATGGCTACACCTTC. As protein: CASSLPDLGEGGYGYTF.

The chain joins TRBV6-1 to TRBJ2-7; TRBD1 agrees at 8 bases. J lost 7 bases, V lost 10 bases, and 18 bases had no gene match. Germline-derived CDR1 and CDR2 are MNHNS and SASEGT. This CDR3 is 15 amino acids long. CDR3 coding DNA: TGTGCCACCACCCGGGGAAAGCAGGGGGCGCAGGAGCAGTACTTC. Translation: CATTRGKQGAQEQYF.

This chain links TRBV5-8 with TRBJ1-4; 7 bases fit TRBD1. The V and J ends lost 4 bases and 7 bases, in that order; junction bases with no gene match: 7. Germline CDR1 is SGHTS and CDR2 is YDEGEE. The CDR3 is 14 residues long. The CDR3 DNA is TGTGCCAGCAGCCCGACAGGGATAACTGAAAAACTGTTTTTT. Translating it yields CASSPTGITEKLFF.

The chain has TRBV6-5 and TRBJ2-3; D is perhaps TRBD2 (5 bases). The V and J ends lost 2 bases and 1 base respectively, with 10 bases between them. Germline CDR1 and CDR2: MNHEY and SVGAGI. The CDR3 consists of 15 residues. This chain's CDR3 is CASSYTGKRTDTQYF. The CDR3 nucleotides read TGTGCCAGCAGTTACACGGGGAAACGCACAGATACGCAGTATTTT.

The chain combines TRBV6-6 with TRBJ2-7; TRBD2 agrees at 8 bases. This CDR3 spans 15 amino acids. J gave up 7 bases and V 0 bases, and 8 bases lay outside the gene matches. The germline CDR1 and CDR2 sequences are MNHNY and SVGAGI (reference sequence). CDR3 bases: TGTGCCAGCAGTTACTCGCCGGGGGGGGCTGGGGAGCAGTACTTC. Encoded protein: CASSYSPGGAGEQYF.

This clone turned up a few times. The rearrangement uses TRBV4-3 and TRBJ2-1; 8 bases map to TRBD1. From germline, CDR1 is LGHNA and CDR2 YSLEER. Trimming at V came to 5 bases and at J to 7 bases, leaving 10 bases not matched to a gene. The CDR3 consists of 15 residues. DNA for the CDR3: TGCGCCAGCAGCGTCAGCACAGGGGGGTGGAATGAGCAGTTCTTC. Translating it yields CASSVSTGGWNEQFF.

The CDR3 is CASRVPGLAGGTDTQYF. The DNA for the CDR3 is TGTGCCAGCAGGGTACCGGGACTAGCGGGGGGCACAGATACGCAGTATTTT. The genes are TRBV2 and TRBJ2-3; 14 nucleotides line up with TRBD2. Germline values: CDR1 SNHLY, CDR2 FYNNEI. This CDR3 comprises 17 residues. Trimming took 6 bases from V and 1 from J; bases not matched to a gene: 6.

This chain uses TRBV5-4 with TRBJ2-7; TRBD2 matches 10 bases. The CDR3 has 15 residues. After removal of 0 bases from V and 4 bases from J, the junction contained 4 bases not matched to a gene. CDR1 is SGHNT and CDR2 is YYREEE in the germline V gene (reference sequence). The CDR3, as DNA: TGTGCCAGCAGCTTGGAGGTTAGCGGGAGGTACGAGCAGTACTTC. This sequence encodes CASSLEVSGRYEQYF.

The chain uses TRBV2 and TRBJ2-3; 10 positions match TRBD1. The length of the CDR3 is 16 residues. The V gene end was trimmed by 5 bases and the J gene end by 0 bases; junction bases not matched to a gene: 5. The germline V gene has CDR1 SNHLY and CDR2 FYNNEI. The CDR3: CASSPRTGGSTDTQYF. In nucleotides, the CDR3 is TGTGCCAGCAGTCCCCGGACAGGGGGAAGCACAGATACGCAGTATTTT.

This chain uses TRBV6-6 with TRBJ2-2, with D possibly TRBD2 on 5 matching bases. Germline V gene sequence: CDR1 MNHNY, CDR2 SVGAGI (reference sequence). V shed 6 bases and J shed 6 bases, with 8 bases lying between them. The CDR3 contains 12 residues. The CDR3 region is CASREAAGELFF. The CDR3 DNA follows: TGTGCCAGCAGGGAGGCAGCCGGGGAGCTGTTTTTT.

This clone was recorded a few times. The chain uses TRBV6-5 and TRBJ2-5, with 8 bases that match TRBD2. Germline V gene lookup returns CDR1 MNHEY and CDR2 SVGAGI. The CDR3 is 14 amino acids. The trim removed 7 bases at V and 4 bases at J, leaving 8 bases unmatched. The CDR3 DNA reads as TGTGCCAGCACCCGGGCCGGGGGGGCAGAGACCCAGTACTTC. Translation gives CASTRAGGAETQYF.

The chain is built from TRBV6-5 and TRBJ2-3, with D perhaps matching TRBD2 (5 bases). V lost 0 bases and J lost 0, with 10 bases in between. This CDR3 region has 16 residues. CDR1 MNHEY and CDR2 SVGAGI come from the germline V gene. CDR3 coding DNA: TGTGCCAGCAGTTACTCTGGTAGCGAGAGCACAGATACGCAGTATTTT. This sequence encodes CASSYSGSESTDTQYF.

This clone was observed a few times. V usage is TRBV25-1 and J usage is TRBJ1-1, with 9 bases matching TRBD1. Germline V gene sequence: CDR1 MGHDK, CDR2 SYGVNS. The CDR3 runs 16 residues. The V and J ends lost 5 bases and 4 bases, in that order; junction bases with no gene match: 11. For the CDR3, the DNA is TGTGCCAGCAGTAACCGGGACAGGGAGGGTGGCACTGAAGCTTTCTTT. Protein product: CASSNRDREGGTEAFF.

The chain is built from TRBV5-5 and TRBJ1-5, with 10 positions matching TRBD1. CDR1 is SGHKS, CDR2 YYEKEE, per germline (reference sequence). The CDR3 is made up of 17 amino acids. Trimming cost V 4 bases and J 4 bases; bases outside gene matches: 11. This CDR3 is CASSPRDRGFWNQPQHF. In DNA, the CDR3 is TGTGCCAGCAGCCCCCGGGACAGGGGTTTTTGGAATCAGCCCCAGCATTTT.

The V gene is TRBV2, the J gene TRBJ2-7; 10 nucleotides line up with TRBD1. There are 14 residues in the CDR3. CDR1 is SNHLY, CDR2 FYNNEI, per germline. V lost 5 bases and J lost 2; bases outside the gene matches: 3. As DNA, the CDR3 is TGTGCCAGCAGTCCGGGACAGGGGCCCTACGAGCAGTACTTC. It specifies CASSPGQGPYEQYF.

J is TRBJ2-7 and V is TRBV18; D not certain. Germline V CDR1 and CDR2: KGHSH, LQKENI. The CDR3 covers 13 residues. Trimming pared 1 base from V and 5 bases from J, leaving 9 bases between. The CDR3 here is CASSPQESNEQYF. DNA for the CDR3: TGTGCCAGCTCACCACAGGAGTCCAACGAGCAGTACTTC.

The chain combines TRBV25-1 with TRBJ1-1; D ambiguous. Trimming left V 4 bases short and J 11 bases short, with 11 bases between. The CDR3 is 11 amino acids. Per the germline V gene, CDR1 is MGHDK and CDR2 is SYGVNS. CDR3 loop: CASSASRLAFF. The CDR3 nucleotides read TGTGCCAGCAGTGCCTCTCGACTTGCTTTCTTT.

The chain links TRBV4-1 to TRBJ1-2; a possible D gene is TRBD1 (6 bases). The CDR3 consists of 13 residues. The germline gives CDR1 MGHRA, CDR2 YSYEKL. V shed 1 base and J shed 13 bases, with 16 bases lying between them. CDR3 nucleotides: TGCGCCAGCAGCCAAGTTCCCCCCGGGGGGCTCACCTTC. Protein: CASSQVPPGGLTF.

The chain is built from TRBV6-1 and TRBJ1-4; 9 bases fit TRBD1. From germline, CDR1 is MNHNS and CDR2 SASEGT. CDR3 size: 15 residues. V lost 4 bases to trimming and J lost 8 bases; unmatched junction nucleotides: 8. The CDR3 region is CASSGQTGGREKLFF. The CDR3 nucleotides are TGTGCCAGCAGTGGACAGACAGGGGGGCGGGAAAAACTGTTTTTT.

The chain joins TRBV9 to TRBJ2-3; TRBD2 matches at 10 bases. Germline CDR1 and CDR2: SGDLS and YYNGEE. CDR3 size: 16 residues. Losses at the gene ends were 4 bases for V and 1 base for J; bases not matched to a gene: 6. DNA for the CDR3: TGTGCCAGCAGCCTAAAAGCGGGGGGGGGCACAGATACGCAGTATTTT. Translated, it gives CASSLKAGGGTDTQYF.

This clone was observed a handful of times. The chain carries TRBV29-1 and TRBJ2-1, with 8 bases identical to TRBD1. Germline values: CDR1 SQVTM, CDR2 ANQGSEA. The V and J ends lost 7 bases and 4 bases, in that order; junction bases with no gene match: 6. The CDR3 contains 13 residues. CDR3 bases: TGCAGCGGGGGGACAGGACTTTACAATGAGCAGTTCTTC. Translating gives CSGGTGLYNEQFF.

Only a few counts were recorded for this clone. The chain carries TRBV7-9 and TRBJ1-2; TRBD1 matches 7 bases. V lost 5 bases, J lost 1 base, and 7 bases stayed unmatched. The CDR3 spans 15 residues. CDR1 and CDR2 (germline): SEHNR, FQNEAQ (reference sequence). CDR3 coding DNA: TGTGCCAGCAGCGACAGGGCAATATTTAACTATGGCTACACCTTC. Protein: CASSDRAIFNYGYTF.